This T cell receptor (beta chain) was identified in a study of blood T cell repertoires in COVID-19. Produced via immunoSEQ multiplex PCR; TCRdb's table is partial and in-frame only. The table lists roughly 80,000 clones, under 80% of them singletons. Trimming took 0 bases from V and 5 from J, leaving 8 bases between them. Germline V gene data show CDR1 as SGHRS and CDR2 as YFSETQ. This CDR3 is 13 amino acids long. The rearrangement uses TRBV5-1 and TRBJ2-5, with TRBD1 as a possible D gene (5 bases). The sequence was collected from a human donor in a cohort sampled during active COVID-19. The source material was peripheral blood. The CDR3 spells CASSLEGSETQYF. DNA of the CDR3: TGCGCCAGCAGCTTGGAGGGGTCCGAGACCCAGTACTTC.